The TCR beta chain under discussion was sequenced for a study of blood T cell repertoires in COVID-19. Study context: Nucleic acid was either cDNA or gDNA, and it came from T cells, B-cell-depleted T cells, or PBMCs.

Germline V lookup: CDR1 MDHEN, CDR2 SYDVKM. The CDR3 runs to 14 residues. The ends were cut back, 2 bases at V and 1 base at J, with 8 bases in the middle. Original analysis: Quantification of nucleated cells was approximated via reference gene primer amplification. The repertoire was sequenced with immunoSEQ multiplex PCR; TCRdb's copy has only in-frame clones and lacks some. V and J calls and clone size are as listed in that table; D and trimming were resolved from the DNA. The data contain 350,000 to 450,000 clones, roughly 90% of them singletons. The sequencing sample was made of peripheral blood. This TCR was recovered from a man aged 40-49 years with acute or convalescent COVID-19. The chain is built from TRBV28 and TRBJ1-1; D uncertain. In DNA, the CDR3 is TGTGCCAGCAGTTTACTCCGGGAGAACACTGAAGCTTTCTTT. Amino acids: CASSLLRENTEAFF. Together with reference TRBV28 and TRBJ1-1, the CDR3 gives the full variable domain: DVKVTQSSRYLVKRTGEKVFLECVQDMDHENMFWYRQDPGLGLRLIYFSYDVKMKEKGDIPEGYSVSREKKERFSLILESASTNQTSMYLCASSLLRENTEAFFGQGTRLTVV.